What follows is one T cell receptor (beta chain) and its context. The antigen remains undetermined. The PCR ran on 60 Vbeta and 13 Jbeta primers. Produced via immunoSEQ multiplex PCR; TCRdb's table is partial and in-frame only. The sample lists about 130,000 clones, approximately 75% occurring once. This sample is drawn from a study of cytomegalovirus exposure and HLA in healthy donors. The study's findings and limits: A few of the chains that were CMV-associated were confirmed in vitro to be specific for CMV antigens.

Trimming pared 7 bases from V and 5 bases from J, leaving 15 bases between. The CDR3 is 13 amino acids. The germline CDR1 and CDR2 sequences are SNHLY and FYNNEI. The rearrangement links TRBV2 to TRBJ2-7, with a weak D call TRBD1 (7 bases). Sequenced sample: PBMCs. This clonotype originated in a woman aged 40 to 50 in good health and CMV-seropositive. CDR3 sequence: CASTLSGGHEQYF. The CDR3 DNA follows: TGTGCCAGCACTCTCTCAGGGGGGCACGAGCAGTACTTC.